This paragraph reports one T cell receptor (beta chain). The source of the sample is a study of CD8 T cells in Susac syndrome. Germline V gives CDR1 MNHEY, CDR2 SMNVEV (reference sequence). V was clipped by 7 bases and J by 7 bases; unmatched bases: 9. This CDR3 is built from 14 residues. After extraction with the RNeasy kit, about 0.45 to 1 ug of the RNA was reverse transcribed using random hexamers. Via MiXCR, TCRdb re-called the immunoSEQ multiplex PCR reads, giving one row per CDR3 protein. The profile shows 200,000 to 250,000 distinct CDR3 sequences, roughly 92% of them singletons. Multiple sclerosis controls were treatment-naive patients with stable or active relapsing-remitting disease.

This receptor was taken from a human donor with multiple sclerosis. The chain combines TRBV27 with TRBJ2-2; the match to TRBD2 covers 7 bases. Sequencing was carried out using CD8+ T cells from PBMCs. The DNA of the CDR3 is TGTGCCAGCAAGGAGGTTAGCGGGTTCGGGGAGCTGTTTTTT. Protein: CASKEVSGFGELFF.